The 21 T cell receptor beta chains presented below share a single source sample, sequenced in a study of CD8+CD57+ T cells in acquired aplastic anemia. Genomic DNA templated the TCR beta VDJ and CDR3 profiling. MiXCR, run by TCRdb on the reads, gives a single entry per CDR3 protein. The sample shows hundreds of thousands of distinct CDR3 sequences, 65% to 80% of them seen only once. The sequenced sample was sorted CD4+, CD8+, or CD8+CD57+ T cells (not recorded which) from PBMCs. All receptors derive from a human donor in good health, serving as a control.

The chain employs TRBV5-1 and TRBJ2-5; 11 nucleotides align to TRBD1. Germline V CDR1 and CDR2: SGHRS, YFSETQ. V shed 2 bases, J shed 5 bases, and the junction held 5 bases outside the gene matches. The CDR3 is 15 residues long. CDR3: CASSLEDRGHETQYF. Written as DNA, the CDR3 is TGCGCCAGCAGCTTAGAGGACAGGGGGCACGAGACCCAGTACTTC.

This chain uses TRBV9 with TRBJ2-5; D is possibly TRBD1 (5 bases). V was pared by 4 bases and J by 9 bases, with 25 bases between. Germline-derived CDR1 and CDR2 are SGDLS and YYNGEE. The CDR3 runs 16 residues. CDR3 nucleotides: TGTGCCAGCAGCCAAGTTATCACAGGCTACGCGTTCGCCCAGTACTTC. Its protein is CASSQVITGYAFAQYF.

CDR3 sequence reads: CASSPDMTYEQYF. The CDR3 DNA reads as TGTGCCAGCAGCCCGGACATGACCTACGAGCAGTACTTC. The chain carries TRBV12-3 or TRBV12-4 and TRBJ2-7; possibly TRBD1 for D (5 bases). The CDR3 runs to 13 residues. V was cut by 6 bases and J by 2 bases, with 11 bases left in between.

This clonotype was recorded once. The chain links TRBV20-1 to TRBJ2-2; possible D gene TRBD1, 5 bases. V was shortened by 3 bases and J by 15 bases, with 17 bases between the two germline ends. This CDR3 is 12 amino acids long. Germline lookup yields CDR1 DFQATT and CDR2 SNEGSKA (reference sequence). The CDR3 DNA reads as TGCAGTGCTAGGCCAGGGAATCGCTACGTGTTTTTT. As protein: CSARPGNRYVFF.

The table lists this clonotype with a count of one. The chain links TRBV9 to TRBJ2-7; 8 nucleotides match TRBD1. This CDR3 contains 15 residues. Germline V CDR1 and CDR2: SGDLS, YYNGEE. With V trimmed by 1 base and J by 6 bases, 9 bases remained unmatched. The CDR3 reads CASSVSQTGVGEQYF. The CDR3 nucleotides are TGTGCCAGCAGCGTAAGTCAGACAGGGGTAGGCGAGCAGTACTTC.

In DNA form, the CDR3 reads TGTGCCAGCAGCTTAGACGTGCAGACTGAAGCTTTCTTT. This sequence encodes CASSLDVQTEAFF. J is TRBJ1-1 and V is TRBV7-3; D not certain. CDR1 and CDR2 from the germline V gene are SGHTA and FQGTGA. V lost 2 bases to trimming and J lost 5 bases, with 9 bases between them. The length of the CDR3 is 13 residues.

Worth noting for this clonotype: Because it lacks the conserved phenylalanine or tryptophan at the end, this CDR3 is likely a read error. It is unclear where the CDR3 begins or ends on the DNA, so no DNA is shown, and the CDR3 is as TCRdb lists it. This sequence joins TRBV20-1 and TRBJ2-2. Germline CDR1 and CDR2: DFQATT and SNEGSKA (reference sequence). The CDR3 is 9 residues long, ends included. This CDR3 reads CRDTAGAIS.

This clonotype was seen a single time. The conserved phenylalanine or tryptophan is not found at the CDR3 terminus, so this likely reflects a read error. It is unclear where the CDR3 begins or ends on the DNA, so no DNA is shown, and the CDR3 is as TCRdb lists it. The chain joins TRBV7-2 to TRBJ2-3; the D call TRBD1 from the table was never checked on the DNA. The CDR3 length is 13 residues, termini included. Germline V CDR1 and CDR2: SGHTA, FQGNSA. The chain's CDR3 is CASSAQAPWNTEA.

V is TRBV25-1 and J is TRBJ2-5, with unresolved D. CDR1 is MGHDK, CDR2 SYGVNS, per germline. The CDR3 loop spans 12 amino acids. With 7 bases removed from V and 1 base from J, the gap between germline ends came to 7 bases. CDR3 loop: CASKPSQETQYF. CDR3 nucleotides: TGTGCCAGCAAGCCCAGCCAAGAGACCCAGTACTTC.

As for this clonotype: One end of the junction is discordant with germline, which a read error may explain. The chain links TRBV10-3 to TRBJ1-1; 7 positions agree with TRBD1. The V gene's germline CDR1 is ENHRY and CDR2 SYGVKD. This CDR3 is 15 amino acids long. In nucleotides, the CDR3 is TGTGCCATCGGCTCGGCGACAGGGAGGGGGAGACCCGGTACCTTT. Translation: CAIGSATGRGRPGTF.

A word on this clonotype: The junction departs from the called germline gene at one end, perhaps through a read error. This sequence joins TRBV19 and TRBJ1-1; TRBD1 might be the D (5 bases). The germline V gene has CDR1 LNHDA and CDR2 SQIVND (reference sequence). This CDR3 contains 14 residues. CDR3 sequence (DNA): TGTGCCAGTAGTGCGGGGCCCGACCGCAACACCGCTTTTTTT. This sequence encodes CASSAGPDRNTAFF.

The V gene is TRBV20-1, the J gene TRBJ1-6, with D unresolved. Per the germline V gene, CDR1 is DFQATT and CDR2 is SNEGSKA (reference sequence). The CDR3 runs 14 residues. Trimming pared 3 bases from V and 5 bases from J, leaving 11 bases between. CDR3 bases: TGCAGTGCTAGTCCCCGGCTGGATAATTCACCCCTCCACTTT. Translation: CSASPRLDNSPLHF.

The rearrangement joins TRBV5-1 to TRBJ2-1; D is possibly TRBD2 (6 bases). The CDR3 extends over 14 amino acids. Germline CDR1 reads SGHRS; CDR2 reads YFSETQ. The V end was cut by 4 bases, the J end by 3 bases, with 11 bases between. In DNA form, the CDR3 reads TGCGCCAGCAGCCAGCCGGGACTCTACAATGAGCAGTTCTTC. Translating gives CASSQPGLYNEQFF.

This clonotype was recorded a few times. CDR3 sequence (DNA): TGTGCCACCAGCACTAGGACAGGGGGTATGCAGCCCCAGCATTTT. This translates into CATSTRTGGMQPQHF. J is TRBJ1-5 and V is TRBV15, with TRBD1 identical over 10 bases. The CDR3 is 15 residues long. Per germline, CDR1 LNHNV and CDR2 YYDKDF (reference sequence). The junction had 7 bases not matched to a gene; V was cut back by 4 bases and J by 7 bases.

Turning to this clonotype: At one end the junction does not follow the germline gene, possibly because of a read error. V is TRBV7-9 and J is TRBJ1-2; 7 bases match TRBD1. This CDR3 has 13 amino acids. Germline CDR1 is SEHNR and CDR2 is FQNEAQ (reference sequence). The CDR3 nucleotides read TGTGCCAGCAGCTTGGACAGGACCTATGGGGCTGCGTTC. It specifies CASSLDRTYGAAF.

This clonotype was picked up one time. The V and J genes are TRBV7-2 and TRBJ2-5, with TRBD1 as a possible D gene (5 bases). CDR1 SGHTA and CDR2 FQGNSA come from the germline V gene. Trimming cost V 5 bases and J 9 bases, with 16 bases left between them. The CDR3 totals 13 residues. This CDR3 is CASSPQGDKPQYF. The DNA for the CDR3 is TGTGCCAGCAGCCCACAAGGGGATAAGCCCCAGTACTTC.

This clonotype was seen at least ten times. J is TRBJ2-2 and V is TRBV5-4; 10 bases line up with TRBD2. The length of the CDR3 is 16 residues. Germline V lookup: CDR1 SGHNT, CDR2 YYREEE (reference sequence). Trimming at V came to 4 bases and at J to 4 bases, leaving 7 bases not matched to a gene. The CDR3 bases are TGTGCCAGCAGCCGCCTAGCGGGGGATGTCACCGGGGAGCTGTTTTTT. This translates into CASSRLAGDVTGELFF.

This clonotype has more than one count but fewer than ten. At one boundary the junction diverges from the germline segment, which might be a read error. The chain employs TRBV6-1 and TRBJ1-5, with 10 bases identical to TRBD1. The CDR3 sequence is 16 residues long. CDR1 MNHNS and CDR2 SASEGT come from the germline V gene. The CDR3 nucleotides read TGTGCCATCAGTGATAGGGGACAGGGGTTGGGTCAGCCCCAGCATTTT. This encodes CAISDRGQGLGQPQHF.

On this clonotype itself: One end of the junction fails to match germline, which may point to a read error. The chain couples TRBV7-2 to TRBJ2-5; D unresolved. The CDR3 length is 16 residues. Germline V gene lookup returns CDR1 SGHTA and CDR2 FQGNSA. The CDR3 is CASTLAGRTVQESQYF. The CDR3 nucleotides are TGTGCCAGCACCCTGGCTGGCCGCACAGTTCAAGAGTCCCAGTACTTC.

This clonotype turned up a few times. The genes are TRBV25-1 and TRBJ2-2, with D perhaps given as TRBD1 or TRBD2 (5 bases each). The CDR3 has 15 amino acids. Trimming cost V 8 bases and J 0 bases, with 13 bases left between them. Germline-derived CDR1 and CDR2 are MGHDK and SYGVNS. Here the CDR3 reads CASRALGANTGELFF. The CDR3 DNA sequence: TGTGCCAGCCGTGCATTGGGGGCGAACACCGGGGAGCTGTTTTTT.

V usage is TRBV11-1 and J usage is TRBJ1-1; 7 positions match TRBD1. The CDR3 length is 15 residues. V lost 5 bases to trimming and J lost 4 bases; unmatched junction nucleotides: 10. CDR1 is SGHAT, CDR2 FQDESV, per germline (reference sequence). In DNA form, the CDR3 reads TGTGCCAGCAGCACAGGGCAGGGGGGGATCACTGAAGCTTTCTTT. This codes for CASSTGQGGITEAFF.